This T cell receptor beta chain was profiled in a study of T-cell reconstitution after alpha-beta-depleted transplantation in children. Of note for this clonotype: Its cognate antigen is unknown.

Study-wide results and caveats: Surviving recipient T cells and thymic progenitors underlay high day-60 TCRbeta diversity in some patients. About two months after transplant, alpha-beta T cells reportedly came from several hundred expanded graft clones. T-cell counts and diversity at one year following transplant were attributed mainly to newly produced T cells.

With 4 bases removed from V and 10 bases from J, the gap between germline ends came to 16 bases. Germline V gene data show CDR1 as DFQATT and CDR2 as SNEGSKA (reference sequence). The CDR3 sequence is 13 residues long. It was with unique molecular identifiers that the TCRbeta library was prepared. TCRdb itself ran the PCR reads through MiXCR, one entry per CDR3 protein. The table has approximately 1,000,000 distinct CDR3 sequences, roughly 31% seen once. The V gene is TRBV20-1, the J gene TRBJ1-4; no firm D call. The sample in question was PBMCs, mostly from graft donor cells, obtained 360 days after TCRalphabeta/CD19-depleted stem cell transplant. The origin of this receptor is a boy less than two years old who had a stem cell transplant for SCID, so the T cells may come from the graft donor. CDR3: CSAIDGPPGKLFF. In DNA, the CDR3 is TGCAGTGCTATCGACGGTCCCCCAGGAAAACTGTTTTTT.